Below are 10 T cell receptor beta chains sequenced from a single sample in a study of blood T cell repertoires in COVID-19 (dated by TCRdb to 2018 to 2021). Library preparation employed the immunoSEQ multiplex PCR assay. Drawn from immuneACCESS, this table holds only the in-frame rearrangements with V and J called that TCRdb kept. Clones are partly lost; checked studies trace under half to an unresolved V gene and leave the rest unexplained. This sample is represented by some 250,000 clones; approximately 91% of them were singletons. The ten largest clones capture 1% to 1.5% of the sample. The sequenced material came from PBMCs or T cells enriched from blood (not recorded which). Source of these receptors: a human donor in a cohort exposed to, infected with or recovered from COVID-19 (not recorded which). The donor label of this sample is uncertain.

The chain joins TRBV18 to TRBJ2-7; 7 positions match TRBD1. The CDR3 runs 14 residues. V lost 6 bases and J lost 3; bases outside the gene matches: 8. Germline V gene lookup returns CDR1 KGHSH and CDR2 LQKENI. CDR3 coding DNA: TGTGCCAGCTCCCCCGACAGGGCGCTCTACGAGCAGTACTTC. Residues: CASSPDRALYEQYF.

This clone showed up just once. The rearrangement joins TRBV5-1 to TRBJ2-5; D is possibly TRBD1 (6 bases). V was cut by 6 bases and J by 1 base, with 10 bases left in between. Looked up from germline, CDR1 is SGHRS and CDR2 is YFSETQ. This CDR3 has 13 amino acids. DNA of the CDR3: TGCGCCAGCACCCCGGACAGCCAAGAGACCCAGTACTTC. It is translated as CASTPDSQETQYF.

CDR3 residues: CASKIDRTFNSPLHF. CDR3 bases: TGTGCCAGCAAAATTGACAGGACCTTTAATTCACCCCTCCACTTT. This rearrangement joins TRBV6-4 to TRBJ1-6; D is possibly TRBD1 (6 bases). Germline V lookup: CDR1 MRHNA, CDR2 SNTAGT. This CDR3 spans 15 amino acids. V lost 7 bases and J 6 bases, leaving 16 bases between the germline ends.

This clone was picked up a small number of times. The chain is built from TRBV15 and TRBJ1-5; no clear D. The CDR3 contains 13 residues. V dropped 3 bases and J dropped 7 bases, with 10 bases sitting between them. The V gene's germline CDR1 is LNHNV and CDR2 YYDKDF (reference sequence). CDR3 region: CATSSPNNQPQHF. Here the CDR3 DNA reads TGTGCCACCAGCAGTCCTAATAACCAGCCCCAGCATTTT.

The rearrangement links TRBV5-1 to TRBJ1-2, with 8 positions matching TRBD1. This CDR3 region has 13 residues. CDR1 and CDR2 (germline): SGHRS, YFSETQ. V was pared by 3 bases and J by 8 bases, with 6 bases of the junction left unmatched. The CDR3 loop reads CASSSDREEGYTF. The CDR3 DNA reads TGCGCCAGCAGCTCGGACAGGGAAGAAGGCTACACCTTC.

V and J are TRBV7-6 and TRBJ1-4; 7 bases are shared with TRBD1. The germline gives CDR1 SGHVS, CDR2 FNYEAQ. The V and J ends lost 5 bases and 3 bases, in that order; junction bases with no gene match: 15. The CDR3 has 18 residues. The CDR3 protein is CASSAMKQGIGSNEKLFF. The CDR3 region has the DNA TGTGCCAGCAGCGCTATGAAACAGGGGATCGGTTCTAATGAAAAACTGTTTTTT.

Of note for this clone: The same CDR3 can be traced to other DNA sequences in this sample. The J gene is TRBJ2-1, the V gene TRBV9; 8 nucleotides align to TRBD1. Looked up from germline, CDR1 is SGDLS and CDR2 is YYNGEE. The length of the CDR3 is 16 residues. V was clipped by 2 bases and J by 0 bases; unmatched bases: 4. CDR3 sequence (DNA): TGTGCCAGCAGCGTGGCCGGACAGGGCTCCTACAATGAGCAGTTCTTC. Protein sequence: CASSVAGQGSYNEQFF. Variable domain in full (rest from reference TRBV9 and TRBJ2-1): DSGVTQTPKHLITATGQRVTLRCSPRSGDLSVYWYQQSLDQGLQFLIQYYNGEERAKGNILERFSAQQFPDLHSELNLSSLELGDSALYFCASSVAGQGSYNEQFFGPGTRLTVL.

The chain carries TRBV7-3 and TRBJ1-3, with D tentatively TRBD1 (6 bases). The CDR3 loop spans 15 amino acids. Germline loops: CDR1 SGHTA, CDR2 FQGTGA. V lost 4 bases and J 4 bases, leaving 14 bases between the germline ends. CDR3 loop: CASSSDTGSGNTIYF. For the CDR3, the DNA is TGTGCCAGCAGCTCAGATACAGGGTCCGGAAACACCATATATTTT.

The chain is built from TRBV3-1 (or the pseudogene TRBV3-2) and TRBJ2-2; no clear D gene. CDR3 size: 13 residues. CDR1 is LGHDT, CDR2 YNNKEL, per germline (reference sequence). Trimming left V 0 bases short and J 4 bases short, with 3 bases between. CDR3 DNA sequence: TGTGCCAGCAGCCAAGACAGCACCGGGGAGCTGTTTTTT. Translating gives CASSQDSTGELFF.

This chain connects TRBV28 to TRBJ1-6; 9 positions match TRBD1. CDR3 length equals 13 residues. Germline V gene sequence: CDR1 MDHEN, CDR2 SYDVKM. V dropped 9 bases and J dropped 4; count of bases not matched to a gene: 1. CDR3 DNA sequence: TGTGCCAGTGGGACAGGGTATAATTCACCCCTCCACTTT. This encodes CASGTGYNSPLHF.